A selection of T cell receptor beta chains follows, all from one sample in a study of identical twins. TCRdb re-derived calls from the 5' RACE reads in MiXCR, one entry per CDR3 protein. This sample yields about 920,000 distinct CDR3 sequences, of which 9% to 15% are seen a single time; around 1.5% belongs to the top ten. These data were also filed under a second study, of yellow fever vaccine responses in identical twins.

The sample was PBMCs. These receptors were obtained from a woman between 18 and 29 years old in good health. CDR3s include the opening cysteine and the closing phenylalanine or tryptophan. Each record gives: D gene, clone size, CDR3 length, J gene, V gene, CDR3 DNA, CDR3 protein. D genes are given only for firm matches. Not all rows give a size; the values are once, few, many and, for expanded clones, a class.

NA	few	12	TRBJ2-2	TRBV5-1	TGCGCCAGCAGTGAGACATACGGGGAGCTGTTTTTT	CASSETYGELFF
NA	few	15	TRBJ1-1	TRBV19	TGTGCCAGTAGTGCCTTGGGGGTCGTGAACACTGAAGCTTTCTTT	CASSALGVVNTEAFF
NA	few	15	TRBJ2-1	TRBV12-3/TRBV12-4	TGTGCCAGCAGTTACCTAGCTGAATCCTACAATGAGCAGTTCTTC	CASSYLAESYNEQFF
NA	few	19	TRBJ2-4	TRBV20-1	TGCAGTGCTAGAGTGGGGGGGCTAGGAGTCAATCTAGCCAAAAACATTCAGTACTTC	CSARVGGLGVNLAKNIQYF
NA	many	13	TRBJ2-3	TRBV5-1	TGCGCCAGCAGCTTGTTCTACACAGATACGCAGTATTTT	CASSLFYTDTQYF
NA	few	16	TRBJ2-1	TRBV5-6	TGTGCCAGCAGCTCAAAGCGGAGACTCACCTACAATGAGCAGTTCTTC	CASSSKRRLTYNEQFF
NA	many	15	TRBJ1-2	TRBV12-3/TRBV12-4	TGTGCCAGCAGTTTAAGTGGGGCCAAGGGCTATGGCTACACCTTC	CASSLSGAKGYGYTF
TRBD2	few	17	TRBJ2-7	TRBV7-9	TGTGCCAGCAGCTTAAGCCGTCGAGCGGGAGGTCTCCACGAGCAGTACTTC	CASSLSRRAGGLHEQYF
TRBD1	NA	17	TRBJ1-2	TRBV15	TGTGCCACCAGCAGAGGGGAAGACGCAGGGGGCCTCTATGGCTACACCTTC	CATSRGEDAGGLYGYTF
NA	NA	14	TRBJ2-1	TRBV4-1	TGCGCCAGCAGCCAAGATCTAGACTTTCGTGAGCAGTTCTTC	CASSQDLDFREQFF
NA	NA	10	TRBJ1-2	TRBV12-5	TGTGCTAGTGCCCGAGGGGGCTACACCTTC	CASARGGYTF
TRBD1	few	15	TRBJ2-3	TRBV3-1	TGTGCCAGCAGCCCCGGACAGGGGGGAATAGATACGCAGTATTTT	CASSPGQGGIDTQYF
TRBD2	NA	22	TRBJ2-3	TRBV10-3	TGTGCCATCAGTCCCTCGGAGATGGGACTAGCGGGGGGGCCGTGGGTGAGAGATACGCAGTATTTT	CAISPSEMGLAGGPWVRDTQYF